The sequence of this T cell receptor (beta chain) was determined in a study of radiotherapy plus CTLA-4 blockade in lung cancer (dated by TCRdb to between 2018 and 2020). Turning to the overall study: Among enrolled patients, roughly 17% had an objective response and 30% to 40% reached disease control. Findings and caveats that apply to the study as a whole: The strongest predictors of response were reported to be early dynamic shifts in blood T cell clones along with a rise in serum interferon-beta following radiation. After treatment with radiotherapy and ipilimumab, TCR clones that originated in tumors expanded in peripheral blood.

Receptor amplification or capture employed the immunoSEQ multiplex PCR assay. TCRdb re-hosts the immuneACCESS table, in-frame sequences only. Its copies lack some clones; in the studies checked, an unresolved V gene accounts for under half of them, and the cause for the rest is not known. For this sample the table gives about 49,000 clones, of which about 88% were detected only once. The ten largest account for approximately 8% of the sample. Trimming at the junction amounts to 0 bases on V and 4 bases on J, and the germline ends lie 13 bases apart. The CDR3 contains 15 residues, cysteine and phenylalanine counted. Only the CDR3 DNA is retained, 45 bases long and in frame from the first base. CDR1 and CDR2 were assigned from the germline V gene as SGHDT and YYEEEE. The study evaluated CTLA-4 blockade (ipilimumab) given together with focal radiation therapy in patients who had chemo-refractory metastatic non-small-cell lung cancer.

This clone was counted a few times. The antigen it recognizes is unknown. Base qualities are not provided; no much larger clone lies one nucleotide away. The input for sequencing was peripheral blood, taken from a patient treated with radiotherapy plus ipilimumab. The receptor was derived from a human donor with non-small cell lung cancer whose response to radiotherapy plus ipilimumab could not be evaluated. The rearranged chain carries TRBV5-6 and TRBJ1-1; the D gene is not confidently resolved. The DNA sequence follows: TGTGCCAGCAGCTTGGGAGGGCATCTACGCACTGAAGCTTTCTTT. This codes for CASSLGGHLRTEAFF. Here the CDR3 is joined to the reference TRBV5-6 and TRBJ1-1 genes, and the full variable domain is: DAGVTQSPTHLIKTRGQQVTLRCSPKSGHDTVSWYQQALGQGPQFIFQYYEEEERQRGNFPDRFSGHQFPNYSSELNVNALLLGDSALYLCASSLGGHLRTEAFFGQGTRLTVV.